Shown below are 8 T cell receptor beta chains from a single sample sequenced in a study of T cells in Graves' hyperthyroidism and ophthalmopathy. What was amplified from RNA transcripts were TCR beta CDR3 regions. Researchers ran a first-round RT-PCR on the TCR CDR3 using the HTBI primer set. TCRdb used MiXCR to reprocess the multiplex PCR reads, holding one entry per CDR3 protein. The table lists some 550,000 distinct CDR3 sequences, about a sixth of them singletons. Sequencing input: blood. All receptors come from a middle-aged woman with Graves' ophthalmopathy.

This chain links TRBV20-1 with TRBJ1-5; D gene unclear. The CDR3 totals 13 residues. The germline V gene encodes CDR1 DFQATT and CDR2 SNEGSKA (reference sequence). Trimming left V 5 bases short and J 7 bases short, with 15 bases between. The CDR3 nucleotides are TGCAGTGCTCTCGAACCTCAAGGGCAGCCCCAGCATTTT. Its protein is CSALEPQGQPQHF.

This clonotype was detected many times. The chain combines TRBV28 with TRBJ2-1, with D hard to call. The length of the CDR3 is 15 residues. Germline-derived CDR1 and CDR2 are MDHEN and SYDVKM. V was cut by 2 bases and J by 6 bases, with 14 bases left in between. CDR3 nucleotide sequence: TGTGCCAGCAGTTTACACCAGGAAATTGGCAATGAGCAGTTCTTC. It specifies CASSLHQEIGNEQFF. Supplemented by reference TRBV28 and TRBJ2-1, the full variable domain reads DVKVTQSSRYLVKRTGEKVFLECVQDMDHENMFWYRQDPGLGLRLIYFSYDVKMKEKGDIPEGYSVSREKKERFSLILESASTNQTSMYLCASSLHQEIGNEQFFGPGTRLTVL.

This clonotype has ten or more counts. The chain uses TRBV11-2 and TRBJ1-6, with 7 bases aligning to TRBD1. V was pared by 5 bases and J by 5 bases, with 6 bases of the junction left unmatched. Looked up from germline, CDR1 is SGHAT and CDR2 is FQNNGV. CDR3 size: 15 residues. The CDR3 sequence: CASSLTGANNSPLHF. The CDR3, as DNA: TGTGCCAGCAGCCTCACAGGGGCGAATAATTCACCCCTCCACTTT. The variable domain in full, with the rest retrieved from reference TRBV11-2 and TRBJ1-6, is EAGVAQSPRYKIIEKRQSVAFWCNPISGHATLYWYQQILGQGPKLLIQFQNNGVVDDSQLPKDRFSAERLKGVDSTLKIQPAKLEDSAVYLCASSLTGANNSPLHFGNGTRLTVT.

This chain joins TRBV6-1 and TRBJ2-1; D possibly corresponds to TRBD1 (6 bases). From germline, CDR1 is MNHNS and CDR2 SASEGT. The length of the CDR3 is 15 residues. Trimming removed 3 bases from V and 6 bases from J, with 15 bases in between. CDR3 protein: CASSESEAGANEQFF. As DNA, the CDR3 is TGTGCCAGCAGTGAGTCGGAGGCAGGGGCCAATGAGCAGTTCTTC.

This clonotype occurred a few times. The chain uses TRBV6-2 or TRBV6-3 and TRBJ2-7; D perhaps matches TRBD2 (6 bases). The V gene's germline CDR1 is MNHEY and CDR2 SVGEGT. V dropped 2 bases and J dropped 2 bases, with 16 bases sitting between them. The CDR3 contains 16 residues. CDR3 sequence (DNA): TGTGCCAGCAGTTACGGGGGGAGCGGGTCCCCCTACGAGCAGTACTTC. This encodes CASSYGGSGSPYEQYF.

This clonotype was detected many times. The J gene is TRBJ2-1, the V gene TRBV5-1, with TRBD2 matching over 10 bases. The V and J ends lost 0 bases and 6 bases, in that order; junction bases with no gene match: 18. CDR1 and CDR2 from the germline V gene are SGHRS and YFSETQ. The CDR3 is 20 residues long. CDR3 DNA sequence: TGCGCCAGCAGCTTGGAGGGCCTAGCGGGAGTGATGTCTCAACGCAATGAGCAGTTCTTC. The encoded protein is CASSLEGLAGVMSQRNEQFF. Full variable domain (outside the CDR3, taken from reference TRBV5-1 and TRBJ2-1): KAGVTQTPRYLIKTRGQQVTLSCSPISGHRSVSWYQQTPGQGLQFLFEYFSETQRNKGNFPGRFSGRQFSNSRSEMNVSTLELGDSALYLCASSLEGLAGVMSQRNEQFFGPGTRLTVL.

The chain links TRBV6-1 to TRBJ2-1; D is possibly TRBD1 (5 bases). The germline V gene has CDR1 MNHNS and CDR2 SASEGT. This CDR3 contains 14 residues. The V end was cut by 3 bases, the J end by 4 bases, with 10 bases between. CDR3: CASSDLGAYNEQFF. CDR3 coding DNA: TGTGCCAGCAGTGATTTAGGGGCTTACAATGAGCAGTTCTTC.

The V and J genes are TRBV29-1 and TRBJ2-1; either TRBD1 or TRBD2 may fit D (5 bases each). Germline CDR1 reads SQVTM; CDR2 reads ANQGSEA. The V end lost 7 bases, the J end lost 2 bases, and 6 bases lay between the germline ends. This CDR3 region has 11 residues. CDR3 sequence (DNA): TGCAGCGGAGGGGCCTACAATGAGCAGTTCTTC. Translation: CSGGAYNEQFF.